This record looks at one T cell receptor beta chain sequence and its context. The CDR3 spans 17 residues. J was trimmed by 3 bases and V by 4 bases; bases with no gene match: 11. Germline loops: CDR1 MDHEN, CDR2 SYDVKM. The data were produced by immunoSEQ multiplex PCR, yet TCRdb's version contains in-frame clones alone and is incomplete. The sample shows fewer than 550,000 clones, 75% to 80% of them seen only once. These data originate in a study of shared clonotypes between healthy human individuals. The V call is TRBV28, the J call TRBJ2-3, with 9 bases matching TRBD1. The sequenced sample consisted of PBMCs. The TCR comes from a woman aged 40 to 50 in good health. Some clones in this sample may be carry-over from other donors' samples. CDR3 residues: CASSYERDRGVTDTQYF. DNA for the CDR3: TGTGCCAGCAGTTACGAAAGAGACAGGGGGGTGACAGATACGCAGTATTTT.